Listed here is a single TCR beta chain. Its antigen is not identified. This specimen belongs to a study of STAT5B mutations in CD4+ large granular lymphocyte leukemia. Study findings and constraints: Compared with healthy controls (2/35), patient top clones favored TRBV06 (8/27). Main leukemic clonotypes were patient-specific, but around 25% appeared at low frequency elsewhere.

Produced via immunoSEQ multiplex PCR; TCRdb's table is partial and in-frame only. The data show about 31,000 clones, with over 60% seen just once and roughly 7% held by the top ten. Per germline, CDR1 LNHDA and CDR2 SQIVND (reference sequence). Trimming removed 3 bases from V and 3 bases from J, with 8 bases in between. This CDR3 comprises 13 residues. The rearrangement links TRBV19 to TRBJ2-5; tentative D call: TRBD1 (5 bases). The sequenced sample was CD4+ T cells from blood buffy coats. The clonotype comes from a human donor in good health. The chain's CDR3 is CASSISGKETQYF. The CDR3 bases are TGTGCCAGTAGTATTTCAGGGAAAGAGACCCAGTACTTC.